This section outlines one T cell receptor (beta chain) sequence together with its context. The RNA input was roughly 0.45 to 1 ug, and it was reverse transcribed with random hexamers. From the immunoSEQ multiplex PCR reads, TCRdb called clonotypes with MiXCR, one entry per CDR3 protein. The repertoire holds about 300,000 distinct CDR3 sequences, with about 91% as singletons. This CDR3 has 14 residues. Trimming took 4 bases from V and 8 from J, leaving 18 bases between them. Germline V CDR1 and CDR2: SGHRS, YFSETQ. The record originates from a study of CD8 T cells in Susac syndrome. Isolation of CD8+ and CD4+ T cells was performed negatively, whereas enrichment of TEMRA cells was done by FACS.

This TCR came from a human donor with multiple sclerosis. V and J are TRBV5-1 and TRBJ1-2; D possibly corresponds to TRBD1 (6 bases). The sample comprised CD8+ T cells from PBMCs. The CDR3: CASSTPGAGEGYTF. The CDR3 DNA sequence: TGCGCCAGCAGCACACCAGGGGCAGGGGAAGGCTACACCTTC.